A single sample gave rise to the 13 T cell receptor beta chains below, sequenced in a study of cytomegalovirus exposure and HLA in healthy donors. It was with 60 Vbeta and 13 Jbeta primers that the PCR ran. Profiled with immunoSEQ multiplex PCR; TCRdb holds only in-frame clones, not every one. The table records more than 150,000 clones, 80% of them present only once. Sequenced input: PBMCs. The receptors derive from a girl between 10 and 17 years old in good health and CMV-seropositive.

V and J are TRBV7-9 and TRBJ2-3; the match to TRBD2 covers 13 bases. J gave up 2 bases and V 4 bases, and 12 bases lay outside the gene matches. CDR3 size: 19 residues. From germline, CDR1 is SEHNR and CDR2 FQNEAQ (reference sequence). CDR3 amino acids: CASSSTTSGGAPYTDTQYF. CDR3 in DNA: TGTGCCAGCAGCTCCACCACTAGCGGGGGGGCCCCGTACACAGATACGCAGTATTTT.

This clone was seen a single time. In DNA form, the CDR3 reads TGTGCCAGCAGTGAATTAAATGGCGGGAGGAGGACGCAGTATTTT. Its translation is CASSELNGGRRTQYF. V and J are TRBV6-1 and TRBJ2-3; 8 bases agree with TRBD2. The CDR3 is made up of 15 amino acids. V dropped 2 bases and J dropped 9; count of bases not matched to a gene: 10. The germline gives CDR1 MNHNS, CDR2 SASEGT.

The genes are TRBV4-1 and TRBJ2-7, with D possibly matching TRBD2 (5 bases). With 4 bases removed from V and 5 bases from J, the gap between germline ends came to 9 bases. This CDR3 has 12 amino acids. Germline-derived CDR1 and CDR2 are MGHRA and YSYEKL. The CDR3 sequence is CASSRGGDEQYF. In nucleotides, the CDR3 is TGCGCCAGCAGCCGAGGAGGAGACGAGCAGTACTTC.

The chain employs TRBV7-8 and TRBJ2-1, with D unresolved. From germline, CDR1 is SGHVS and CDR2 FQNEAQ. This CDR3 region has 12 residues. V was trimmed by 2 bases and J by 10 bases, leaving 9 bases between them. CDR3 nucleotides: TGTGCCAGCAGCTTATCCCTGAGAGAGCAGTTCTTC. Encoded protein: CASSLSLREQFF.

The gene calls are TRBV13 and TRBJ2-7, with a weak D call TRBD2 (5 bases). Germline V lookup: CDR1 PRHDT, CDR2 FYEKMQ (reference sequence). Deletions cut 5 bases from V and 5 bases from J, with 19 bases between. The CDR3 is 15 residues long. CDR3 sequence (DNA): TGTGCCAGCAGCCGCCCGGGCAGTGGAGGCGACGAGCAGTACTTC. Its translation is CASSRPGSGGDEQYF.

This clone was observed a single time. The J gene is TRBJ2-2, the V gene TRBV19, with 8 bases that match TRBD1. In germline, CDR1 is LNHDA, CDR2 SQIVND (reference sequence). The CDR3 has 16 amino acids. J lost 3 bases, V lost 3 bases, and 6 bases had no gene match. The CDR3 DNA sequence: TGTGCCAGTAGTATTTTCGGACAGGGTGACACCGGGGAGCTGTTTTTT. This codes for CASSIFGQGDTGELFF.

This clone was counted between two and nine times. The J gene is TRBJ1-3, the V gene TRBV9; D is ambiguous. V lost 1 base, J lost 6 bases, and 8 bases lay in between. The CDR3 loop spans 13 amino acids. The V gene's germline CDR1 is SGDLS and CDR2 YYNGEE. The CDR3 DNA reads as TGTGCCAGCAGCGTACCTGGCCAAAACACCATATATTTT. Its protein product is CASSVPGQNTIYF.

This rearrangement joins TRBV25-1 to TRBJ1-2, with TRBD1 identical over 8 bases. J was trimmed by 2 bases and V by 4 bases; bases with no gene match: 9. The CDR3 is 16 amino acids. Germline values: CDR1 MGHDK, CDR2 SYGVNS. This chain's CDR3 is CASSALGQAPNYGYTF. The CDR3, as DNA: TGTGCCAGCAGTGCCTTGGGACAGGCGCCCAACTATGGCTACACCTTC.

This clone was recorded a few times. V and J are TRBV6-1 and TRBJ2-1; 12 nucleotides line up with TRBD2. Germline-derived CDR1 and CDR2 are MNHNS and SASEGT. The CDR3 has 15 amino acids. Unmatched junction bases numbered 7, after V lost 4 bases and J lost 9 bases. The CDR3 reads CASSVGLAGSSEQFF. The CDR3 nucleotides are TGTGCCAGCAGTGTAGGACTAGCGGGGTCGAGTGAGCAGTTCTTC.

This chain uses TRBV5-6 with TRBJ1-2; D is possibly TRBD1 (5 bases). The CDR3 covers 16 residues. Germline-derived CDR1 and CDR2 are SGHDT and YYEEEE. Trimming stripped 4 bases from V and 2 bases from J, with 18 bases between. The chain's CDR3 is CASSDALGGGNYGYTF. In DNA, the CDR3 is TGTGCCAGCAGCGACGCTTTGGGCGGGGGAAACTATGGCTACACCTTC.

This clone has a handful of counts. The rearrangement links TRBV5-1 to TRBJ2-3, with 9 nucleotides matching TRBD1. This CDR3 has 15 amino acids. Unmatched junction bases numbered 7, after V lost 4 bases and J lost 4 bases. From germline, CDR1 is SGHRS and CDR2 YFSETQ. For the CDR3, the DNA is TGCGCCAGCAGCGCCGGGACAGGGTGGTCAGATACGCAGTATTTT. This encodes CASSAGTGWSDTQYF.

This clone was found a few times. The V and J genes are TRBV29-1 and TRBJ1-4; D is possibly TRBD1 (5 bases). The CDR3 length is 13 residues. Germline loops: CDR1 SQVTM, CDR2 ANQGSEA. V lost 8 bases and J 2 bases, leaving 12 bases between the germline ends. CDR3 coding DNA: TGCAGCACCTCAGGGCCCACTAATGAAAAACTGTTTTTT. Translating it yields CSTSGPTNEKLFF.

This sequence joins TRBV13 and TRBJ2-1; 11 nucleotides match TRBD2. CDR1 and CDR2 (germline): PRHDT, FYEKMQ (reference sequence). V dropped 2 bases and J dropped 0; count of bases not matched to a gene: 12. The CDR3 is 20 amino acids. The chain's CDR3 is CASSLLSRLAGGRSYNEQFF. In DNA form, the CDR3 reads TGTGCCAGCAGCTTACTTAGTCGGCTAGCGGGAGGACGCTCCTACAATGAGCAGTTCTTC.